The sequence of this TCR beta chain was determined in a study of T cell responses to AZD1222 COVID-19 vaccine. Assay used: immunoSEQ multiplex PCR; TCRdb lists only in-frame clones, some missing. Of about 150,000 clones in the sample, more than 90% were seen once. Germline lookup yields CDR1 MGHRA and CDR2 YSYEKL. J gave up 5 bases and V 0 bases, and 9 bases lay outside the gene matches. This CDR3 is 16 amino acids long. The sequenced sample was peripheral blood, obtained on day 0 of AZD1222 vaccination. J is TRBJ2-7 and V is TRBV4-1, with 8 nucleotides matching TRBD2. This TCR derives from an adult in good health. The CDR3 loop is CASSQDLSGIYDEQYF. CDR3 DNA: TGCGCCAGCAGCCAAGATCTTAGCGGGATATATGACGAGCAGTACTTC.